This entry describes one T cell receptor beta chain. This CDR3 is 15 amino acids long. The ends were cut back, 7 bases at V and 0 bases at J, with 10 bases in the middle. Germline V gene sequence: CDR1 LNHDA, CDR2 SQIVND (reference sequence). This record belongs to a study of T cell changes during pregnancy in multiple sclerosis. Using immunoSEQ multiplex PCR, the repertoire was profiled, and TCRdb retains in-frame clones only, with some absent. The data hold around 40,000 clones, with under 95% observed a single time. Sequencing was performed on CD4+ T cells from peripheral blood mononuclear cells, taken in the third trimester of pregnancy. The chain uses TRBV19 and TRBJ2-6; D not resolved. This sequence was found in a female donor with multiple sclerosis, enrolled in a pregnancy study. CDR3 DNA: TGTGCCAGTACCAAAACAGTCTCTGGGGCCAACGTCCTGACTTTC. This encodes CASTKTVSGANVLTF.